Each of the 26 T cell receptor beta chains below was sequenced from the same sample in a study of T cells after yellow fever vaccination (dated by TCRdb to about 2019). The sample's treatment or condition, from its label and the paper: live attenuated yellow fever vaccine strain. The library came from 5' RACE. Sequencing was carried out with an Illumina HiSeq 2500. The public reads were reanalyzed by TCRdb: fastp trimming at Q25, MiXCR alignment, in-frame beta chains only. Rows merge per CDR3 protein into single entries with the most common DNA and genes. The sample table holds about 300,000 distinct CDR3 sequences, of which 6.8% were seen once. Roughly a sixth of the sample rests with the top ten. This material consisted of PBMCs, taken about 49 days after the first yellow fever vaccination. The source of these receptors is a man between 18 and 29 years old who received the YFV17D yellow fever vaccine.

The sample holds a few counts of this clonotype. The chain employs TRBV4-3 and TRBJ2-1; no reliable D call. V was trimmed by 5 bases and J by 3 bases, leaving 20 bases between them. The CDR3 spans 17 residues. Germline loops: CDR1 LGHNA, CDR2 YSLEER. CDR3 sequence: CASSSRSKGEIYNEQFF. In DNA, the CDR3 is TGCGCCAGCAGCTCTAGGTCGAAGGGTGAAATCTACAATGAGCAGTTCTTC.

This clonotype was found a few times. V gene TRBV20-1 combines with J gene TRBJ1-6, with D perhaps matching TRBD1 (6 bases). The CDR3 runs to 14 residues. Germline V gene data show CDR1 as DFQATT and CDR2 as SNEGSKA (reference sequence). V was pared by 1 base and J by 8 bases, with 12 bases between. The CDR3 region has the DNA TGCAGTGCTAGAGTTGACAGGTTGGATTCACCCCTCCACTTT. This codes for CSARVDRLDSPLHF.

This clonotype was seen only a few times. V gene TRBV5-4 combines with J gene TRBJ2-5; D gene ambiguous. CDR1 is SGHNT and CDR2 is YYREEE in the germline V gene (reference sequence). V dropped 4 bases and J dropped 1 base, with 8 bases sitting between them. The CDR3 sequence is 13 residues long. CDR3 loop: CASSLRTQETQYF. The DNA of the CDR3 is TGTGCCAGCAGCCTCCGGACCCAAGAGACCCAGTACTTC. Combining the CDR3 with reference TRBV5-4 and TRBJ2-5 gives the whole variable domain ETGVTQSPTHLIKTRGQQVTLRCSSQSGHNTVSWYQQALGQGPQFIFQYYREEENGRGNFPPRFSGLQFPNYSSELNVNALELDDSALYLCASSLRTQETQYFGPGTRLLVL.

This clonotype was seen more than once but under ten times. The DNA of the CDR3 is TGTGCCAGCAGTGAATGGGGGGATCACGAGCAGTACTTC. It encodes CASSEWGDHEQYF. The chain links TRBV25-1 to TRBJ2-7, with D perhaps TRBD2 (6 bases). Trimming cost V 1 base and J 5 bases, with 9 bases left between them. CDR1 is MGHDK and CDR2 is SYGVNS in the germline V gene. The CDR3 length is 13 residues.

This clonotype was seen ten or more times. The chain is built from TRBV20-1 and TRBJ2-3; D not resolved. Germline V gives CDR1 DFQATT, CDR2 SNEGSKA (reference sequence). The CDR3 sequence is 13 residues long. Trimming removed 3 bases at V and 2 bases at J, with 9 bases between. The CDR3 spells CSARDQPTDTQYF. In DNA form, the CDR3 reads TGCAGTGCTAGGGACCAGCCCACAGATACGCAGTATTTT.

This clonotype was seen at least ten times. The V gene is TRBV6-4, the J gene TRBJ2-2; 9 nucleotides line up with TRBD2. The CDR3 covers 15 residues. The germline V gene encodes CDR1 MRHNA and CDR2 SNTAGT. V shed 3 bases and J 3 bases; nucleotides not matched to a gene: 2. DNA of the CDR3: TGTGCCAGCAGTGAGCGGGGGGGCGACACCGGGGAGCTGTTTTTT. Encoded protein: CASSERGGDTGELFF.

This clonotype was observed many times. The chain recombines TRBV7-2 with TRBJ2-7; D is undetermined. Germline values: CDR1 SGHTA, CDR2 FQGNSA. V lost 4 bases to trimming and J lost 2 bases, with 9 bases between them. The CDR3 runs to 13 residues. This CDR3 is CASSSYLTYEQYF. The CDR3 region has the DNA TGTGCCAGCAGCTCTTACCTAACCTACGAGCAGTACTTC.

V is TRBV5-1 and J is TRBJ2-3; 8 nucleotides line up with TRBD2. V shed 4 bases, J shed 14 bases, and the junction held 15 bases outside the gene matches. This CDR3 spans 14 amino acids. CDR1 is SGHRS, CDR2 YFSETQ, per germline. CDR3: CASSPIAGIISGYF. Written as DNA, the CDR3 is TGCGCCAGCAGCCCGATAGCGGGGATCATTTCGGGGTATTTT. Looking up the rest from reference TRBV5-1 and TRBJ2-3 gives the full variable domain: KAGVTQTPRYLIKTRGQQVTLSCSPISGHRSVSWYQQTPGQGLQFLFEYFSETQRNKGNFPGRFSGRQFSNSRSEMNVSTLELGDSALYLCASSPIAGIISGYFGPGTRLTVL.

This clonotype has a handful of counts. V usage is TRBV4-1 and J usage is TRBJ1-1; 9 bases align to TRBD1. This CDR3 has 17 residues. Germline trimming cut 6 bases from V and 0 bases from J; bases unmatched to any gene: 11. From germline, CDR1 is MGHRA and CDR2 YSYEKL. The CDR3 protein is CASRQGQGFRVNTEAFF. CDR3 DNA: TGCGCCAGCAGGCAGGGACAGGGTTTTCGCGTGAACACTGAAGCTTTCTTT.

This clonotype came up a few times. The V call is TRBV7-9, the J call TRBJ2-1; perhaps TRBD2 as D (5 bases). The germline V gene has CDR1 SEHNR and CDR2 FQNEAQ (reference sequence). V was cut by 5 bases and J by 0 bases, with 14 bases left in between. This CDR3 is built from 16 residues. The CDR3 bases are TGTGCCAGCAGCCGGCCCAGCGGACCCTCCTACAATGAGCAGTTCTTC. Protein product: CASSRPSGPSYNEQFF.

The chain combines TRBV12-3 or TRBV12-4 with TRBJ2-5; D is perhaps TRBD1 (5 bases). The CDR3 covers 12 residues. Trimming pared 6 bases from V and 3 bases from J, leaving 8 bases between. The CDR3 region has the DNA TGTGCCAGCAGGGGGCCCGAAGAGACCCAGTACTTC. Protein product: CASRGPEETQYF.

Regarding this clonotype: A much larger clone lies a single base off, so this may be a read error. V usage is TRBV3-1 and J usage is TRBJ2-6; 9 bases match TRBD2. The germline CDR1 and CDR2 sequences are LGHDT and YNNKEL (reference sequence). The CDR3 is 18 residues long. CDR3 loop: CACSLRGGSISGANVLTF. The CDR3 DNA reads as TGTGCCTGCAGTTTGCGGGGGGGGTCGATCTCTGGGGCCAACGTCCTGACTTTC.

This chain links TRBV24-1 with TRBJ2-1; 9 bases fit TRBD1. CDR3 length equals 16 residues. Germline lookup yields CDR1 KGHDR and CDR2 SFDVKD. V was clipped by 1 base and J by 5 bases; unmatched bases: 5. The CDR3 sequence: CATSDLPGTGHNEQFF. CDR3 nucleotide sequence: TGTGCCACCAGTGATTTACCCGGGACAGGGCACAATGAGCAGTTCTTC.

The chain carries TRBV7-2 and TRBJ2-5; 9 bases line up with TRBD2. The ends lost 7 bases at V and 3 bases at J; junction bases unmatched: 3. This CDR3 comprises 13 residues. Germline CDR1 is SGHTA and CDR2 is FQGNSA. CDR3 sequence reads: CASTIAGEETQYF. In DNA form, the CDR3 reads TGTGCCAGCACAATAGCGGGGGAAGAGACCCAGTACTTC.

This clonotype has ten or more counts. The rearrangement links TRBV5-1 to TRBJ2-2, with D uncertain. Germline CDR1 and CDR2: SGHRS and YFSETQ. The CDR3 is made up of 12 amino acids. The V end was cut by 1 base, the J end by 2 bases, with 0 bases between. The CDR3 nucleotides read TGCGCCAGCAGCTTGAACACCGGGGAGCTGTTTTTT. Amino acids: CASSLNTGELFF.

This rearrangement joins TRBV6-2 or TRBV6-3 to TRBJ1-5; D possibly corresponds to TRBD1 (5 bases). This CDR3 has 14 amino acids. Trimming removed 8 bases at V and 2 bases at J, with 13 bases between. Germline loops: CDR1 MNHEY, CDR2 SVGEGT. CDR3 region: CASRGLRGNQPQHF. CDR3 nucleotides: TGTGCCAGCCGGGGACTACGGGGCAATCAGCCCCAGCATTTT.

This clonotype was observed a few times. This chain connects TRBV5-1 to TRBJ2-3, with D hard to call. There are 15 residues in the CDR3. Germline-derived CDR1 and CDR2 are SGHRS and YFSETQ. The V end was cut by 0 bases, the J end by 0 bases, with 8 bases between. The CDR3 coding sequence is TGCGCCAGCAGCTTGGCGCCCAGAAGCACAGATACGCAGTATTTT. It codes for CASSLAPRSTDTQYF.

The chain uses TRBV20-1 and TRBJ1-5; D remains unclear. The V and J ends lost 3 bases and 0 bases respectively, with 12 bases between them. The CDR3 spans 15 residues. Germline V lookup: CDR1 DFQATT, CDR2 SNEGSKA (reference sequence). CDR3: CSASYQLVSNQPQHF. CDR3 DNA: TGCAGTGCTAGTTATCAGCTAGTTAGCAATCAGCCCCAGCATTTT.

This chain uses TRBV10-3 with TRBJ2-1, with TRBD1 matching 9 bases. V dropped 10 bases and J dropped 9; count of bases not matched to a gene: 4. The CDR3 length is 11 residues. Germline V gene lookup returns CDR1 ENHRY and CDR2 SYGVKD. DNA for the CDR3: TGTGCCAGTACAGGGGGCACTGAGCAGTTCTTC. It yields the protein CASTGGTEQFF.

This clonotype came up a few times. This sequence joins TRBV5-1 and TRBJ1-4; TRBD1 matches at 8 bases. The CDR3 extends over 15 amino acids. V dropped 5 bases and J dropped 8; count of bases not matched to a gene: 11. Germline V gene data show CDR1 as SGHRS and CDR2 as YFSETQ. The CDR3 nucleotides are TGCGCCAGCAGGAATTTAGGACAGGGTGTGGAAAAACTGTTTTTT. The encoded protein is CASRNLGQGVEKLFF. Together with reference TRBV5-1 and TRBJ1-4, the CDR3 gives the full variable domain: KAGVTQTPRYLIKTRGQQVTLSCSPISGHRSVSWYQQTPGQGLQFLFEYFSETQRNKGNFPGRFSGRQFSNSRSEMNVSTLELGDSALYLCASRNLGQGVEKLFFGSGTQLSVL.

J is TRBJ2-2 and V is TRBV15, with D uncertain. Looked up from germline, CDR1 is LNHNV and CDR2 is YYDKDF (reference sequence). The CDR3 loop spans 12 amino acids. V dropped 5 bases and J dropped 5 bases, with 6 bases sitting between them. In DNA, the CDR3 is TGTGCCACCAGCCCCCGGACCGGGGAGCTGTTTTTT. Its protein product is CATSPRTGELFF.

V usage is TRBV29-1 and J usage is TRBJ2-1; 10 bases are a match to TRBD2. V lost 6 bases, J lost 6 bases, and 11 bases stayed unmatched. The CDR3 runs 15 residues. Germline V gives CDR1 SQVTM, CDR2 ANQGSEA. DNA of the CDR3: TGCAGCGTGGACAGCGGGAGGGGGGGGCCCAATGAGCAGTTCTTC. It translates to CSVDSGRGGPNEQFF.

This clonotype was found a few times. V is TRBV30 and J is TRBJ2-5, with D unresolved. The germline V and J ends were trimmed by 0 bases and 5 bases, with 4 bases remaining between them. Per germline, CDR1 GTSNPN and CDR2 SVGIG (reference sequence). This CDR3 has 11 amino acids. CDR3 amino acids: CAWSVAETQYF. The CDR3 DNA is TGTGCCTGGAGTGTAGCTGAGACCCAGTACTTC. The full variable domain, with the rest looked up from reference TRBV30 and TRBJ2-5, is SQTIHQWPATLVQPVGSPLSLECTVEGTSNPNLYWYRQAAGRGLQLLFYSVGIGQISSEVPQNLSASRPQDRQFILSSKKLLLSDSGFYLCAWSVAETQYFGPGTRLLVL.

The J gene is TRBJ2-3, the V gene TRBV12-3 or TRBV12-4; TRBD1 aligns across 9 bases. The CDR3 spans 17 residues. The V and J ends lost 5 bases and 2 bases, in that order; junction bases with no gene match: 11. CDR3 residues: CASSPLQTGGTTDTQYF. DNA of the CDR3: TGTGCCAGCAGTCCACTACAGACAGGGGGAACCACAGATACGCAGTATTTT.

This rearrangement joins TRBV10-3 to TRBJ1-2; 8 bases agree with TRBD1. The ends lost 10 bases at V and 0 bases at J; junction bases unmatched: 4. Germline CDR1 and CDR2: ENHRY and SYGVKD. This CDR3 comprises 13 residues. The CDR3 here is CATTGVPNYGYTF. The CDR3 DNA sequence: TGTGCCACGACAGGGGTCCCTAACTATGGCTACACCTTC.

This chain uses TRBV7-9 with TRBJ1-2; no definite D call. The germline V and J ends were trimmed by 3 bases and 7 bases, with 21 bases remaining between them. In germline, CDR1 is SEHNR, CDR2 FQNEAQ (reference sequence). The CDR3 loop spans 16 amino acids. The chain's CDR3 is CASSFLDGGYYLGYTF. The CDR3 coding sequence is TGTGCCAGCAGCTTCTTGGACGGTGGATACTATCTTGGCTACACCTTC.